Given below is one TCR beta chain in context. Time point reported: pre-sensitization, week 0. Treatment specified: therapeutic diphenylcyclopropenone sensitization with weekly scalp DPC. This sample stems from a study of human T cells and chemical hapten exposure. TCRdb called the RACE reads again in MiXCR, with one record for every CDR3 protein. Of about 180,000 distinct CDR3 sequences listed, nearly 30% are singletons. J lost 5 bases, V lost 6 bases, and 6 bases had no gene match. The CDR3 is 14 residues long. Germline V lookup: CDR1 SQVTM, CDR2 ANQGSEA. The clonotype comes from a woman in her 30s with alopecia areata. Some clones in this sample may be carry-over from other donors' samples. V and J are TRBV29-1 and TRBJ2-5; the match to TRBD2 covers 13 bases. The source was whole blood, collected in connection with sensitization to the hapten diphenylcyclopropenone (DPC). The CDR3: CSVSTSGGRETQYF. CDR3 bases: TGCAGCGTCTCGACTAGCGGGGGGCGGGAGACCCAGTACTTC.